This is a list of T cell receptor beta chains from one sample in a study of human T cells and chemical hapten exposure. Each CDR3 protein gets one entry after TCRdb re-called the 5' RACE reads with MiXCR. This repertoire shows over 70,000 distinct CDR3 sequences, around 15% found once; its top ten account for approximately 7%. These TCRs come from a female donor in good health. Each CDR3 is given with its conserved first and last residue. D genes are given only for firm matches. Size values are once, few and many counts, or a class for expanded clones, and some rows have none.

V gene,clone size,J gene,D gene,CDR3 DNA,CDR3 protein
TRBV4-2,many,TRBJ2-1,TRBD1,TGTGCCAGCAGCCAAGAGACAGGGGGGTCCTACAATGAGCAGTTCTTC,CASSQETGGSYNEQFF
TRBV12-3/TRBV12-4,.,TRBJ2-5,.,TGTGCCAGCAGCCCAACGGAAGAGACCCAGTACTTC,CASSPTEETQYF
TRBV20-1,medium-sized,TRBJ2-1,.,TGCAGTGCTATACCGGGACTTGGATACAATGAGCAGTTCTTC,CSAIPGLGYNEQFF
TRBV4-3,few,TRBJ2-2,.,TGCGCCAGCCGGGAAGGCGGGGCGAACACCGGGGAGCTGTTTTTT,CASREGGANTGELFF
TRBV5-1,.,TRBJ2-3,.,TGCGCCAGCAGCTTACAGGACAGCACAGATACGCAGTATTTT,CASSLQDSTDTQYF
TRBV7-9,.,TRBJ1-3,.,TGTGCCAGCAGCTTAGACGGTGGAAACACCATATATTTT,CASSLDGGNTIYF
TRBV29-1,few,TRBJ1-1,.,TGCAGCGCAATAAGACAGTCGAACACTGAAGCTTTCTTT,CSAIRQSNTEAFF
TRBV5-4,few,TRBJ1-4,.,TGTGCCAGCAGCTTGGGATGGGGTGAAAAACTGTTTTTT,CASSLGWGEKLFF
TRBV7-2,.,TRBJ2-1,.,TGTGCCAGCAGTCGGGACATTGCCTCCTACAATGAGCAGTTCTTC,CASSRDIASYNEQFF
TRBV12-3/TRBV12-4,few,TRBJ1-3,.,TGTGCCAGCAGTCCCACCGGACCCCCACGGAACACCATATATTTT,CASSPTGPPRNTIYF
TRBV2,.,TRBJ2-3,TRBD1,TGTGCCAGCACCAAAGACAGGGGTGGATACACAGATACGCAGTATTTT,CASTKDRGGYTDTQYF
TRBV6-1,few,TRBJ1-4,TRBD1,TGTGCCAGCAGTGATTGGATCACAGGGGCCAGTGAAAAACTGTTTTTT,CASSDWITGASEKLFF
TRBV28,few,TRBJ1-1,.,TGTGCCAGCAGACCGGGCCTAGCTTTCGAAGCTTTCTTT,CASRPGLAFEAFF
TRBV4-2,.,TRBJ2-4,.,TGTGCCAGCAGTTCCGAAGGACAATTAGCCAAAAACATTCAGTACTTC,CASSSEGQLAKNIQYF
TRBV20-1,many,TRBJ1-4,.,TGCAGTGCGCCCGCTAGCGAGGGAATAGACATTTTT,CSAPASEGIDIF
TRBV6-6,few,TRBJ1-2,TRBD1,TGTGCCAGCAGGGGCGACGGACAGGGCGGATATGGCTACACCTTC,CASRGDGQGGYGYTF
TRBV12-3/TRBV12-4,few,TRBJ2-3,.,TGTGCCAGCAGTTACGACGGAAAGTACACAGATACGCAGTATTTT,CASSYDGKYTDTQYF
TRBV2,many,TRBJ1-2,.,TGTGCCAGCAGGAGCGGGACATATTATGGCTACACCTTC,CASRSGTYYGYTF
TRBV6-5,.,TRBJ1-1,TRBD1,TGTGCCGTCAGGACAGGAGTAAACACTGAAGCTTTCTTT,CAVRTGVNTEAFF
TRBV7-2,.,TRBJ2-1,.,TGTGCCAGCAGACCTCGAGGGCAGACCTTCAATGAGCAGTTCTTC,CASRPRGQTFNEQFF